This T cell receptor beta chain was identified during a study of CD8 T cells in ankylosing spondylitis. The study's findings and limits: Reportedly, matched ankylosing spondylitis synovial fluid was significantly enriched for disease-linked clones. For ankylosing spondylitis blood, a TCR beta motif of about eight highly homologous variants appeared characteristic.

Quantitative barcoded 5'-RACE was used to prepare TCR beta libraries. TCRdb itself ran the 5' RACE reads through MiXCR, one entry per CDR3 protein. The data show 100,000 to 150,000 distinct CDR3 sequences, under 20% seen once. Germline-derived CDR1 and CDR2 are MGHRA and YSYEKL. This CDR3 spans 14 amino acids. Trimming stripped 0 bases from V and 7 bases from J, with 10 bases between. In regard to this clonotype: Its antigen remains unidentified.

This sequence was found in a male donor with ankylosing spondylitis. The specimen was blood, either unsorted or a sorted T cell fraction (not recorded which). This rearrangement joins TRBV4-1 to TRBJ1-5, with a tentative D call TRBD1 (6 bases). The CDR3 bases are TGCGCCAGCAGCCAAGACAGGGGAGTCCAGCCCCAGCATTTT. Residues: CASSQDRGVQPQHF.